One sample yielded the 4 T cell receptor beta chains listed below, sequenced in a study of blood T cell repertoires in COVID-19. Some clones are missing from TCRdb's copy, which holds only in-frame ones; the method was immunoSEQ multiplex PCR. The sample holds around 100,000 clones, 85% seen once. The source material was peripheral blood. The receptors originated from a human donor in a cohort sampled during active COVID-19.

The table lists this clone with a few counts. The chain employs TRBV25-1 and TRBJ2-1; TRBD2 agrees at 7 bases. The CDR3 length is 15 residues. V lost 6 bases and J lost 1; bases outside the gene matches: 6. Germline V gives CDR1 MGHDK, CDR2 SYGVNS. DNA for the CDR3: TGTGCCAGCAGCCCCCCGGGACTATCCTACAATGAGCAGTTCTTC. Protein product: CASSPPGLSYNEQFF.

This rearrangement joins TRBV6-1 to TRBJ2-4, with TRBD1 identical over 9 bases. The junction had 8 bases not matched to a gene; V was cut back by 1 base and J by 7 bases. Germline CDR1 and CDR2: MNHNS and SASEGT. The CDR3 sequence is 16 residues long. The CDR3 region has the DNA TGTGCCAGCAGTGAAGGAACAGGGGGCTGGTCGAACATTCAGTACTTC. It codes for CASSEGTGGWSNIQYF.

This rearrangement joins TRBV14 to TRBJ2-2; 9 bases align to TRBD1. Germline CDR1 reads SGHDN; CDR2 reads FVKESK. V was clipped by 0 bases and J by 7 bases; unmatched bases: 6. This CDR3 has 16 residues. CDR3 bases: TGTGCCAGCAGCCAAGACGGGACAGGGACGGGCGGGGAGCTGTTTTTT. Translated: CASSQDGTGTGGELFF.

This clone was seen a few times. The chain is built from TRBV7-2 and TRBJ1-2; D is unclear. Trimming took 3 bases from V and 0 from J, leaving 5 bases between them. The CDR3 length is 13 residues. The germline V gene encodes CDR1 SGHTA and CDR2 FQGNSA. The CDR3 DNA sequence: TGTGCCAGCAGCTTGTACACTAACTATGGCTACACCTTC. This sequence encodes CASSLYTNYGYTF. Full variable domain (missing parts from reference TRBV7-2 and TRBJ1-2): GAGVSQSPSNKVTEKGKDVELRCDPISGHTALYWYRQSLGQGLEFLIYFQGNSAPDKSGLPSDRFSAERTGGSVSTLTIQRTQQEDSAVYLCASSLYTNYGYTFGSGTRLTVV.